This TCR beta chain was profiled in a study of response to subunit inactivated influenza vaccine. Findings and limits, study-wide: Each seasonal flu vaccination may recruit only limited new T cells, authors suggested.

A remark on this clonotype: Its specificity is unknown.

Deletions cut 8 bases from V and 6 bases from J, with 20 bases between. Germline loops: CDR1 MDHEN, CDR2 SYDVKM. The CDR3 has 15 amino acids. MiXCR, run by TCRdb on the RT-PCR reads, gives a single entry per CDR3 protein. The sample lists roughly 780,000 distinct CDR3 sequences; approximately 17% were seen once. This clonotype was sampled from a man between 45 and 60 years old who received an inactivated influenza vaccine. The material sequenced was PBMCs from blood, taken roughly 5 days after vaccination. The rearrangement links TRBV28 to TRBJ2-1, with a tentative D call TRBD2 (7 bases). Here the CDR3 DNA reads TGTGCCAGCCAATCGGGGGGCGTACAGGCCAATGAGCAGTTCTTC. Encoded protein: CASQSGGVQANEQFF.